This T cell receptor (beta chain) was recovered during a study of blood T cell repertoires in COVID-19. At the level of the study: T cells, B-cell-depleted T cells, or PBMCs provided the cDNA or gDNA that served as material.

The germline V gene encodes CDR1 SGHRS and CDR2 YFSETQ. This CDR3 region has 14 residues. Trimming pared 4 bases from V and 2 bases from J, leaving 11 bases between. Measured with immunoSEQ multiplex PCR; TCRdb has only the in-frame clones, and not every one. Here the sample spans about half a million clones, 89% being singletons. Source material: peripheral blood. The rearrangement links TRBV5-1 to TRBJ2-3; D gene uncertain. This clonotype was obtained from a man younger than 35 with COVID-19, enrolled during active disease. CDR3 sequence reads: CASSPAEHTDTQYF. The CDR3 DNA reads TGCGCCAGCAGCCCTGCGGAGCACACAGATACGCAGTATTTT.